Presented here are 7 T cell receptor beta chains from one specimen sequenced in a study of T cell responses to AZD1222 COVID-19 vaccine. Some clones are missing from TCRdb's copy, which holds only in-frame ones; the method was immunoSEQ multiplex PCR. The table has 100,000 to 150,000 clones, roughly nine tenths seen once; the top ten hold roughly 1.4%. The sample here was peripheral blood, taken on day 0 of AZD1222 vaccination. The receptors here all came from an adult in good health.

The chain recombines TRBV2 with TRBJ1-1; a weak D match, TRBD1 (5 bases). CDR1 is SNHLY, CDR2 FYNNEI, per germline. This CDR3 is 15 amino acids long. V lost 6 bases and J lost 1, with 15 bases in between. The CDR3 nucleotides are TGTGCCAGCAGCGCACGGGGACTGAGGAACACTGAAGCTTTCTTT. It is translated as CASSARGLRNTEAFF.

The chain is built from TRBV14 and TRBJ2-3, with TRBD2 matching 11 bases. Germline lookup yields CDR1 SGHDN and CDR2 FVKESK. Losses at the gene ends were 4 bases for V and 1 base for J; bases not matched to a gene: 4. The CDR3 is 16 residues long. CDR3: CASSPLLAGGTDTQYF. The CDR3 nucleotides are TGTGCCAGCAGCCCTTTACTAGCGGGGGGCACAGATACGCAGTATTTT.

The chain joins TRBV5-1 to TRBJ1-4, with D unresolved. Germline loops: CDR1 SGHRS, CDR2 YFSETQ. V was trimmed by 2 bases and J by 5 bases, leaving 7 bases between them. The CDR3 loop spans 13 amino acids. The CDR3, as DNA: TGCGCCAGCAGCTTTTCGGACAATGAAAAACTGTTTTTT. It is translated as CASSFSDNEKLFF.

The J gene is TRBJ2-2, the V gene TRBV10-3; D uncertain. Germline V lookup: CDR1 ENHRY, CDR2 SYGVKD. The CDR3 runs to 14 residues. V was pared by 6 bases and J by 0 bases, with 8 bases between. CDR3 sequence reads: CAIRSLANTGELFF. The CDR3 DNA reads TGTGCCATCAGATCCTTGGCGAACACCGGGGAGCTGTTTTTT.

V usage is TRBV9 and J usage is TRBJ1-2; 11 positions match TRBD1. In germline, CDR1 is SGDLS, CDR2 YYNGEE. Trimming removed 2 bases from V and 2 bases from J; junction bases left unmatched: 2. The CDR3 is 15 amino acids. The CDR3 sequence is CASSVGDRGNYGYTF. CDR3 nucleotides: TGTGCCAGCAGCGTTGGGGACAGGGGGAACTATGGCTACACCTTC. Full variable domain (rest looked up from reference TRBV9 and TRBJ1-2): DSGVTQTPKHLITATGQRVTLRCSPRSGDLSVYWYQQSLDQGLQFLIQYYNGEERAKGNILERFSAQQFPDLHSELNLSSLELGDSALYFCASSVGDRGNYGYTFGSGTRLTVV.

As DNA, the CDR3 is TGTGCCAGCAGCCACTGGCTAGCGGCAAAGTACTTC. Its protein is CASSHWLAAKYF. The rearrangement joins TRBV3-1 (or the pseudogene TRBV3-2) to TRBJ2-7, with 7 bases that match TRBD2. V trimming: 3 bases; J trimming: 11 bases; junction bases outside the gene matches: 7. Germline lookup yields CDR1 LGHDT and CDR2 YNNKEL (reference sequence). CDR3 length: 12 amino acids.

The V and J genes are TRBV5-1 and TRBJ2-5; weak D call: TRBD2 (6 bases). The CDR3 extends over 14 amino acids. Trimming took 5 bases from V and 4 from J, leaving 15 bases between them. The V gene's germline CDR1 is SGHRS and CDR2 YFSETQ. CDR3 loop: CASSLGMGGETQYF. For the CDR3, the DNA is TGCGCCAGCAGTCTCGGGATGGGGGGAGAGACCCAGTACTTC.